The table lists the clone carrying this TCR beta chain with a few counts. The CDR3 runs 15 residues. The junction had 6 bases not matched to a gene; V was cut back by 2 bases and J by 4 bases. Germline loops: CDR1 DFQATT, CDR2 SNEGSKA (reference sequence). The source of the sample is a study of response to subunit inactivated influenza vaccine. From the RT-PCR reads, TCRdb called clonotypes with MiXCR, one entry per CDR3 protein. Of roughly 170,000 distinct CDR3 sequences detected, roughly 8.7% appear once; the ten largest clones hold approximately 10%. The sequencing used non-naive T cells sorted from PBMCs, collected on the day of vaccination. The clonotype comes from a man aged 50-60 years who received an inactivated influenza vaccine. The chain combines TRBV20-1 with TRBJ1-1, with TRBD1 matching over 11 bases. DNA for the CDR3: TGCAGTGCTAGACGGGGACAGGGGGTGACCACTGAAGCTTTCTTT. Residues: CSARRGQGVTTEAFF.